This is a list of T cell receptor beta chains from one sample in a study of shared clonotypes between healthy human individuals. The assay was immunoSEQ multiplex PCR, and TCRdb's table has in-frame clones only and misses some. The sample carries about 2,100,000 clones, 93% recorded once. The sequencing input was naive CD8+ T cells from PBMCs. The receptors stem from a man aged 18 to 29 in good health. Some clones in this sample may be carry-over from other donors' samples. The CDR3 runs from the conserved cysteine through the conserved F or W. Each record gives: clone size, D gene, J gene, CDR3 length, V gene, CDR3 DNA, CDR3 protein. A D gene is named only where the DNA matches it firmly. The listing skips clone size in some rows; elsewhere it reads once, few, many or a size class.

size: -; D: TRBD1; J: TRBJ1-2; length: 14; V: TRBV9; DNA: TGTGCCAGCAGCACGAGGGACAGGGTGGATGGCTACACCTTC; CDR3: CASSTRDRVDGYTF
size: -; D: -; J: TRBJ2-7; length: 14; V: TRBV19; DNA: TGTGCCAGTAGTATACGGACCCGAGGGTACGAGCAGTACTTC; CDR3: CASSIRTRGYEQYF
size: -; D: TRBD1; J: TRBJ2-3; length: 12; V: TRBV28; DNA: TGTGCCTCGGACAGGGGAGGAGATACGCAGTATTTT; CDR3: CASDRGGDTQYF
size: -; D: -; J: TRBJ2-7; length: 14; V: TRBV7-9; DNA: TGTGCCAGCAGCTCCCCGACTGAGATCCACGAGCAGTACTTC; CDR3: CASSSPTEIHEQYF
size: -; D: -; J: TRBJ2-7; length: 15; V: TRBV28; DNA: TGTGCCAGCAGTTTAACGGCAGAACGACGATACGAGCAGTACTTC; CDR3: CASSLTAERRYEQYF
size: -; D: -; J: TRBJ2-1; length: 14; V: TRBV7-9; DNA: TGTGCCAGCAGCTTCGGCCAGGGGTTGGGTGAGCAGTTCTTC; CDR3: CASSFGQGLGEQFF
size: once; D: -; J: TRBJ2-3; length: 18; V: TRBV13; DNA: TGTGCCAGCAGCTCCGCTAGGGACATCTGGGGTAGGACAGATACGCAGTATTTT; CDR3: CASSSARDIWGRTDTQYF
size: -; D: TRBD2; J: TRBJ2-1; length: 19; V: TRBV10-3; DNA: TGTGCCATCCGAGCCCTCGCCGCGGCAGCGGGAGAGTTTGACAATGAGCAGTTCTTC; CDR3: CAIRALAAAAGEFDNEQFF
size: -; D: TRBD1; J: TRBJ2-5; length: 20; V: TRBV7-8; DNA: TGTGCCAGCAGTTTAGTTTTGTCGCGTACGGGACAGGGAATTTTGGAGACCCAGTACTTC; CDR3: CASSLVLSRTGQGILETQYF
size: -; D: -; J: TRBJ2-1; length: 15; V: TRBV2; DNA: TGTGCCAGCATGAGAAGCAAACTCTATTACAATGAGCAGTTCTTC; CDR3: CASMRSKLYYNEQFF
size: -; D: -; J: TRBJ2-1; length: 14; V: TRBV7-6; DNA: TGTGCCAGCAGCGGCTACGGGACGGGCCATGAGCAGTTCTTC; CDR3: CASSGYGTGHEQFF
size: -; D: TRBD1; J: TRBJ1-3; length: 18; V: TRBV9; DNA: TGTGCCAGCAGCCACACACAAACCGACAGGGACTCTGGAAACACCATATATTTT; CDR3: CASSHTQTDRDSGNTIYF
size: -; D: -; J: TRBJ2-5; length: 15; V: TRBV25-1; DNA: TGTGCCAGCAGTGGTCTTCGGACGGGAACAGAGACCCAGTACTTC; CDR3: CASSGLRTGTETQYF
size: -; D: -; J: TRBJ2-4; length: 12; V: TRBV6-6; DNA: TGTGCCAGCAGTTATTCAGGGGACATTCAGTACTTC; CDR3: CASSYSGDIQYF
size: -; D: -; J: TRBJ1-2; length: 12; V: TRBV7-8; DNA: TGTGCCAGCAGCTTATTAGGGGATGGCTACACCTTC; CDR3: CASSLLGDGYTF